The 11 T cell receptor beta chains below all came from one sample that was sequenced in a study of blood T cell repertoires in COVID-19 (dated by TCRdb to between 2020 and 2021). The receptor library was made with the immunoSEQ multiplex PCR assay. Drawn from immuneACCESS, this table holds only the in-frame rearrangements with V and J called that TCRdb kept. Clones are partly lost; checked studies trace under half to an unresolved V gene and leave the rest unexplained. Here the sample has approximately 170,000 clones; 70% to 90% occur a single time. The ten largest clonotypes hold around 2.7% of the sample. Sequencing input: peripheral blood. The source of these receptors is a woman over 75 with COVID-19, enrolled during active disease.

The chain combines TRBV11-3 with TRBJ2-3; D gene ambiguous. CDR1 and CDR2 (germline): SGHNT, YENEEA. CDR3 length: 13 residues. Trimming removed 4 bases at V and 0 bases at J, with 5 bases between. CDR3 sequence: CASSSFSTDTQYF. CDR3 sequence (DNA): TGTGCCAGCAGCTCCTTTAGCACAGATACGCAGTATTTT.

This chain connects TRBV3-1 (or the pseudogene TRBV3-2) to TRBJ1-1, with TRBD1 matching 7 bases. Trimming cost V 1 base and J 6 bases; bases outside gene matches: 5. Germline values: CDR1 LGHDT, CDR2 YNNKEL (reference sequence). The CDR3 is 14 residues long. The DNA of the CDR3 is TGTGCCAGCAGCCAAGGACAGGGTTTCGCTGAAGCTTTCTTT. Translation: CASSQGQGFAEAFF.

The CDR3 protein is CASSQEVAGYGQPQHF. CDR3 DNA: TGCGCCAGCAGCCAAGAGGTCGCAGGGTACGGTCAGCCCCAGCATTTT. The chain is built from TRBV4-3 and TRBJ1-5, with TRBD1 as a possible D gene (5 bases). Per the germline V gene, CDR1 is LGHNA and CDR2 is YSLEER. The CDR3 is made up of 16 amino acids. Trimming took 0 bases from V and 6 from J, leaving 15 bases between them.

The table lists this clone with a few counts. The DNA for the CDR3 is TGTGCCACCACCGGGACAGCCAACTATGGCTACACCTTC. It is translated as CATTGTANYGYTF. The chain uses TRBV2 and TRBJ1-2; 7 bases map to TRBD1. The CDR3 totals 13 residues. V lost 10 bases to trimming and J lost 2 bases; unmatched junction nucleotides: 7. From germline, CDR1 is SNHLY and CDR2 FYNNEI.

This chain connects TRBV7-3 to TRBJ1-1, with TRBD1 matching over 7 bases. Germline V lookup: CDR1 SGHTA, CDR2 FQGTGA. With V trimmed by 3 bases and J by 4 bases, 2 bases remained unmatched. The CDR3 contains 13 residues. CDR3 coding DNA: TGTGCCAGCAGCTTTCGACAGGGCACTGAAGCTTTCTTT. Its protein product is CASSFRQGTEAFF.

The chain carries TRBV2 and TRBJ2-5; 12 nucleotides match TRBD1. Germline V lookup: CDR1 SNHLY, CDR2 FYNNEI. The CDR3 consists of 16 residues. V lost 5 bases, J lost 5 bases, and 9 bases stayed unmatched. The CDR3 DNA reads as TGTGCCAGCAGTACTACCGGGACAGGGGGCTTGGAGACCCAGTACTTC. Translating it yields CASSTTGTGGLETQYF.

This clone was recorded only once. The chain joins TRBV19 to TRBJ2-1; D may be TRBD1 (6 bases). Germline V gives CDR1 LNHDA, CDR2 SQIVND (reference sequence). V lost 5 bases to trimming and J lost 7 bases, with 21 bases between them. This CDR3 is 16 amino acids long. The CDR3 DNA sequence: TGTGCCAGTAGTGCGATGACAGGTTCGTATCTTAATGAGCAGTTCTTC. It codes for CASSAMTGSYLNEQFF. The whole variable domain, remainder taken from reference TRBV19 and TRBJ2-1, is DGGITQSPKYLFRKEGQNVTLSCEQNLNHDAMYWYRQDPGQGLRLIYYSQIVNDFQKGDIAEGYSVSREKKESFPLTVTSAQKNPTAFYLCASSAMTGSYLNEQFFGPGTRLTVL.

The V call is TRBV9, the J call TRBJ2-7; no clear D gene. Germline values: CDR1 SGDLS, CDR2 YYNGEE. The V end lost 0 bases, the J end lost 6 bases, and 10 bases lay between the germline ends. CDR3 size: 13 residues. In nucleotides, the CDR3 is TGTGCCAGCAGCGTAGACCCCCCGGGCGAGCAGTACTTC. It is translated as CASSVDPPGEQYF.

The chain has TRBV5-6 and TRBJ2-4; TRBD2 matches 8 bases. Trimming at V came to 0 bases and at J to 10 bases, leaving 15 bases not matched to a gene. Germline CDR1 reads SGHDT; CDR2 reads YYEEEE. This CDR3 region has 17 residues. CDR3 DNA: TGTGCCAGCAGCTTGGGAGCGGCGGGGGGCCCGAAGGGAATTCAGTACTTC. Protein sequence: CASSLGAAGGPKGIQYF.

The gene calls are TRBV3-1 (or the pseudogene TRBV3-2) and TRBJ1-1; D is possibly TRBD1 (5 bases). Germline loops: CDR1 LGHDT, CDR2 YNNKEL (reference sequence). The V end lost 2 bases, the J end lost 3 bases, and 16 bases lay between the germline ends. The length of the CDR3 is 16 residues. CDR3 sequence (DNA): TGTGCCAGCAGCCAATGGGGCTCTCAGGCGGACACTGAAGCTTTCTTT. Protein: CASSQWGSQADTEAFF.

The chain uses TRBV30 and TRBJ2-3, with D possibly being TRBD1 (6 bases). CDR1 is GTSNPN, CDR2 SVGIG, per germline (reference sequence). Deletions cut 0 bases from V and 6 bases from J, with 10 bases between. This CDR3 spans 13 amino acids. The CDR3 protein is CAWSVGGADTQYF. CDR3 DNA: TGTGCCTGGAGTGTAGGGGGAGCGGATACGCAGTATTTT.